This passage covers 10 T cell receptor beta chains from one sample sequenced in a study of beta chain features in type 1 diabetes. General study results and limits: Shorter TCRB CDR3s, moderately but significantly so, marked every one of the four CD4+ subsets in Type 1 diabetes patients.

These receptors' targets are unknown. Expressed TCRB transcripts were sequenced after all isolated RNA was converted to cDNA. The table came from immunoSEQ multiplex PCR; TCRdb's copy has only in-frame clones and leaves some out. The table has roughly 180,000 clones, around 7.8% seen once. Sequencing was done on a sample of central memory CD4+ T cells from blood. The receptors were gathered from a woman in her forties with type 1 diabetes.

This clone was seen a few times. J is TRBJ1-1 and V is TRBV7-9; 7 bases line up with TRBD1. Trimming removed 3 bases from V and 4 bases from J; junction bases left unmatched: 11. The germline V gene has CDR1 SEHNR and CDR2 FQNEAQ (reference sequence). The CDR3 has 16 residues. For the CDR3, the DNA is TGTGCCAGCAGCTTTAATGAAGGGAAGGGGGCCACTGAAGCTTTCTTT. Protein sequence: CASSFNEGKGATEAFF.

CDR3 coding DNA: TGTGCCAGCAGCGTAGGGTGGGGGGGCAATCAGCCCCAGCATTTT. Protein product: CASSVGWGGNQPQHF. The chain combines TRBV9 with TRBJ1-5, with D tentatively TRBD1 (5 bases). The CDR3 is 15 residues long. Germline V gives CDR1 SGDLS, CDR2 YYNGEE. The ends were cut back, 0 bases at V and 2 bases at J, with 9 bases in the middle.

This clone occurred a few times. A far more abundant clone sits one base away, making this likely a read error. This sample includes further DNA sequences coding for the same CDR3. The genes are TRBV6-5 and TRBJ2-3; a possible D gene is TRBD1 (5 bases). The CDR3 consists of 12 residues. CDR1 is MNHEY, CDR2 SVGAGI, per germline. Here the CDR3 DNA reads TGTGCCATCAGTGCACAGGCAGATACGCAGTATTTT. Its protein is CAISAQADTQYF.

This clone was counted only a few times. This chain uses TRBV7-8 with TRBJ2-7, with 7 positions matching TRBD1. The CDR3 has 14 residues. CDR1 is SGHVS, CDR2 FQNEAQ, per germline. J lost 4 bases, V lost 1 base, and 4 bases had no gene match. Here the CDR3 reads CASSLGQGVYEQYF. Written as DNA, the CDR3 is TGTGCCAGCAGCTTAGGACAGGGTGTTTACGAGCAGTACTTC. Drawing the rest from reference TRBV7-8 and TRBJ2-7, the complete variable domain is GAGVSQSPRYKVAKRGQDVALRCDPISGHVSLFWYQQALGQGPEFLTYFQNEAQLDKSGLPSDRFFAERPEGSVSTLKIQRTQQEDSAVYLCASSLGQGVYEQYFGPGTRLTVT.

This clone has a handful of counts. The V and J genes are TRBV9 and TRBJ1-1, with 7 bases matching TRBD1. J gave up 4 bases and V 4 bases, and 13 bases lay outside the gene matches. This CDR3 comprises 16 residues. The germline V gene has CDR1 SGDLS and CDR2 YYNGEE. For the CDR3, the DNA is TGTGCCAGCAGCCCCTCGGGACAGATGTCTGGCACTGAAGCTTTCTTT. Its protein is CASSPSGQMSGTEAFF.

The chain employs TRBV2 and TRBJ2-5, with a weak D call TRBD2 (5 bases). In germline, CDR1 is SNHLY, CDR2 FYNNEI. The germline V and J ends were trimmed by 7 bases and 2 bases, with 8 bases remaining between them. The CDR3 is 12 residues long. CDR3 residues: CASTRGQETQYF. The CDR3 DNA sequence: TGTGCCAGCACTCGGGGACAAGAGACCCAGTACTTC.

This clone has only a few counts. The V gene is TRBV19, the J gene TRBJ2-1; 8 bases align to TRBD2. CDR1 is LNHDA, CDR2 SQIVND, per germline (reference sequence). CDR3 length: 15 amino acids. The V and J ends lost 5 bases and 3 bases, in that order; junction bases with no gene match: 6. CDR3 DNA: TGTGCCAGTAGTGTGGGACTAGAAGGCTACAATGAGCAGTTCTTC. Translating it yields CASSVGLEGYNEQFF.

The J gene is TRBJ1-2, the V gene TRBV30, with 10 bases matching TRBD1. Trimming removed 1 base from V and 3 bases from J; junction bases left unmatched: 2. The CDR3 spans 14 residues. CDR1 is GTSNPN, CDR2 SVGIG, per germline (reference sequence). Here the CDR3 DNA reads TGTGCCTGGAGTGGGGGACAGGGGTACTATGGCTACACCTTC. Amino acid sequence: CAWSGGQGYYGYTF. Together with reference TRBV30 and TRBJ1-2, the CDR3 gives the full variable domain: SQTIHQWPATLVQPVGSPLSLECTVEGTSNPNLYWYRQAAGRGLQLLFYSVGIGQISSEVPQNLSASRPQDRQFILSSKKLLLSDSGFYLCAWSGGQGYYGYTFGSGTRLTVV.

This clone was recorded many times. The chain recombines TRBV4-3 with TRBJ2-5; perhaps TRBD2 as D (7 bases). Germline values: CDR1 LGHNA, CDR2 YSLEER. The CDR3 has 12 residues. Between the trimmed V and J ends, which lost 8 bases and 7 bases, there was a span of 14 bases. The CDR3 coding sequence is TGCGCCAGCGGATGGGAGGGGGGGACCCAGTACTTC. Protein sequence: CASGWEGGTQYF.

This sequence joins TRBV2 and TRBJ2-7; 9 nucleotides agree with TRBD2. The V gene's germline CDR1 is SNHLY and CDR2 FYNNEI. CDR3 length equals 14 residues. After removal of 6 bases from V and 5 bases from J, the junction contained 8 bases not matched to a gene. In nucleotides, the CDR3 is TGTGCCAGCAGCCAAGCCGGGACTAGCCACGAGCAGTACTTC. Amino acids: CASSQAGTSHEQYF.